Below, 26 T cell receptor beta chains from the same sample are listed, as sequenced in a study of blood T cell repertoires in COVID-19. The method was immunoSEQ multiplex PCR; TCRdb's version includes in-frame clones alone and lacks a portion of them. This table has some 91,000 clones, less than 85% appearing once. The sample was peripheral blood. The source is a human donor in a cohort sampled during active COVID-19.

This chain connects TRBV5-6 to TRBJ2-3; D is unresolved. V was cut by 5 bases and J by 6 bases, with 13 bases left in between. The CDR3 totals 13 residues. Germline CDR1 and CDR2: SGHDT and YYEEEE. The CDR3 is CASSQYVRDTQYF. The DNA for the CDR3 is TGTGCCAGCAGTCAGTACGTGAGGGATACGCAGTATTTT.

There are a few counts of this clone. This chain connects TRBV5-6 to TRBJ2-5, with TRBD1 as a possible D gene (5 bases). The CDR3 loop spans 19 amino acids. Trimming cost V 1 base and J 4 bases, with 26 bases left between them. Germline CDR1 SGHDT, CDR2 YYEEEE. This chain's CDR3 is CASSLPRAQQVPTGETQYF. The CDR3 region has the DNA TGTGCCAGCAGCTTGCCCCGGGCCCAACAAGTCCCAACAGGAGAGACCCAGTACTTC. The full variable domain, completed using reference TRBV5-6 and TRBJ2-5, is DAGVTQSPTHLIKTRGQQVTLRCSPKSGHDTVSWYQQALGQGPQFIFQYYEEEERQRGNFPDRFSGHQFPNYSSELNVNALLLGDSALYLCASSLPRAQQVPTGETQYFGPGTRLLVL.

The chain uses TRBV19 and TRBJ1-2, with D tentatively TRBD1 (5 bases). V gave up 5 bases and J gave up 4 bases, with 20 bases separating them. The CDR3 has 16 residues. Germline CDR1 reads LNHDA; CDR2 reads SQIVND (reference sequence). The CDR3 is CASSPFGQGSGYGYTF. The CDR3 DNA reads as TGTGCCAGTAGTCCTTTCGGGCAGGGTAGTGGCTATGGCTACACCTTC.

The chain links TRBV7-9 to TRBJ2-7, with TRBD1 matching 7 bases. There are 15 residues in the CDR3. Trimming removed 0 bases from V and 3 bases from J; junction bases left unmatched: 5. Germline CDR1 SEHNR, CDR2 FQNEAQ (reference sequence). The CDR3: CASSLADRASYEQYF. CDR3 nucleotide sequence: TGTGCCAGCAGCTTAGCCGACAGGGCCAGCTACGAGCAGTACTTC.

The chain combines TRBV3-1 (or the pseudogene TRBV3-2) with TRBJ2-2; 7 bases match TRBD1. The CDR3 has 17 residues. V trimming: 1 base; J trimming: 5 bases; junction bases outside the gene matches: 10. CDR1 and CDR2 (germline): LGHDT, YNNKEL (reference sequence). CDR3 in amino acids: CASSQVLRGGRTGELFF. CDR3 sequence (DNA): TGTGCCAGCAGCCAAGTTTTGCGAGGGGGCCGAACCGGGGAGCTGTTTTTT.

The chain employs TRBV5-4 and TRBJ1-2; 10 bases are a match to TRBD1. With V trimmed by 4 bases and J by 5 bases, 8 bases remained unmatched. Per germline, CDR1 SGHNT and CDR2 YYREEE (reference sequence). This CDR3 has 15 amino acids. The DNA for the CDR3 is TGTGCCAGCAGCGTTGGGACAGGGGAAGAATATGGCTACACCTTC. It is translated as CASSVGTGEEYGYTF.

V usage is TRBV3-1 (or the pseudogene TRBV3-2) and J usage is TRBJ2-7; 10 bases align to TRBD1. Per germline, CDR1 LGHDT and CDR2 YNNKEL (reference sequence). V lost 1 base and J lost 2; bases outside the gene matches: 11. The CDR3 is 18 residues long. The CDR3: CASSQGARVGTGAYEQYF. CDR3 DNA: TGTGCCAGCAGCCAAGGGGCGAGGGTTGGGACAGGGGCCTACGAGCAGTACTTC.

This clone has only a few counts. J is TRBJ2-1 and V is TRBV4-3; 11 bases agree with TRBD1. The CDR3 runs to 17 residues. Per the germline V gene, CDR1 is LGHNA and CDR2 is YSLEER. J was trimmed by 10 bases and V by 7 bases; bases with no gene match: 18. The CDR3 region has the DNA TGCGCCAGCATTTTTCAACGAACCCCGGGACAGGGGGGAGAGCAGTTCTTC. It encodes CASIFQRTPGQGGEQFF.

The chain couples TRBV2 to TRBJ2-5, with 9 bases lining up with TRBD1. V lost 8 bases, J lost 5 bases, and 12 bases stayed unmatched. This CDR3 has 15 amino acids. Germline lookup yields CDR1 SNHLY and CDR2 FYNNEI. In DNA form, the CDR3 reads TGTGCCAGCGATACCGGGACAGGGACATCGGAGACCCAGTACTTC. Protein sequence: CASDTGTGTSETQYF.

CDR3 sequence: CASGLVYRVGANEKLFF. For the CDR3, the DNA is TGTGCTAGTGGTTTGGTATACAGGGTTGGGGCTAATGAAAAACTGTTTTTT. The chain couples TRBV12-5 to TRBJ1-4; a possible D gene is TRBD1 (6 bases). The CDR3 consists of 17 residues. Looked up from germline, CDR1 is LGHNT and CDR2 is FRNRAP. Trimming took 0 bases from V and 3 from J, leaving 14 bases between them.

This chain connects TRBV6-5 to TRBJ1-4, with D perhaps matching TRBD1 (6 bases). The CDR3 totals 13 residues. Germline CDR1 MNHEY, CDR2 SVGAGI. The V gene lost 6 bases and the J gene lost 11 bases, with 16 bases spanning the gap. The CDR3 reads CASRGEGTGKLFF. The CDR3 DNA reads TGTGCCAGCAGAGGAGAGGGCACAGGGAAACTGTTTTTT.

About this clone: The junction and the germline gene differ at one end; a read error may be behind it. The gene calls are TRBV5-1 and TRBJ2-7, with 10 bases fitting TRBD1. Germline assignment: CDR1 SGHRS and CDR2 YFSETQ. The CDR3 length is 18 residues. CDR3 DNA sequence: TGCGCCCGCAGCGCTTTTGGGGGGGGACAGGGGTCCTCCTACGAGCAGTACTTC. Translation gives CARSAFGGGQGSSYEQYF.

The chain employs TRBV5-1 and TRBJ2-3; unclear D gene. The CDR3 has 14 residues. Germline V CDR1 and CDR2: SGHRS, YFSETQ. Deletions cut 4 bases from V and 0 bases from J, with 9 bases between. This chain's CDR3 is CASSPEASTDTQYF. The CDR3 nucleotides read TGCGCCAGCAGCCCAGAGGCGAGCACAGATACGCAGTATTTT.

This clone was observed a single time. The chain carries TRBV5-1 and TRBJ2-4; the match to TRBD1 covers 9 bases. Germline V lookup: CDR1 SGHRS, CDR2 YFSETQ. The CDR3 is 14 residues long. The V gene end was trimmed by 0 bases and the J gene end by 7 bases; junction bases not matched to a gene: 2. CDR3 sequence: CASSLVGQGNIQYF. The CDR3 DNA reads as TGCGCCAGCAGCTTGGTGGGACAGGGTAACATTCAGTACTTC.

CDR3: CASTHQGDNTGELFF. The CDR3 DNA reads as TGTGCCAGCACCCATCAGGGGGATAACACCGGGGAGCTGTTTTTT. The V call is TRBV2, the J call TRBJ2-2, with 7 bases aligning to TRBD1. The V gene end was trimmed by 7 bases and the J gene end by 2 bases; junction bases not matched to a gene: 7. Germline assignment: CDR1 SNHLY and CDR2 FYNNEI. This CDR3 region has 15 residues. Filled out from reference TRBV2 and TRBJ2-2, the complete variable domain reads EPEVTQTPSHQVTQMGQEVILRCVPISNHLYFYWYRQILGQKVEFLVSFYNNEISEKSEIFDDQFSVERPDGSNFTLKIRSTKLEDSAMYFCASTHQGDNTGELFFGEGSRLTVL.

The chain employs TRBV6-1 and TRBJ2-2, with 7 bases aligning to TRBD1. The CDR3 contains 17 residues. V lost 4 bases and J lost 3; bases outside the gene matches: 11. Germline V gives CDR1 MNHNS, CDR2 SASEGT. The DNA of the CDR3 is TGTGCCAGCAGTGGAAGTAAGGGGGCTGAGTACACCGGGGAGCTGTTTTTT. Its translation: CASSGSKGAEYTGELFF.

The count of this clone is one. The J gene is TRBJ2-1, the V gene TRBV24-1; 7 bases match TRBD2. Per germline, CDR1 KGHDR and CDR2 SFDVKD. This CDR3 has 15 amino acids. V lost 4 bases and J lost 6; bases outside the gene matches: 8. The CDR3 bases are TGTGCCACCAGTGAAAACAGAGGGAGGGCCAATGAGCAGTTCTTC. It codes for CATSENRGRANEQFF.

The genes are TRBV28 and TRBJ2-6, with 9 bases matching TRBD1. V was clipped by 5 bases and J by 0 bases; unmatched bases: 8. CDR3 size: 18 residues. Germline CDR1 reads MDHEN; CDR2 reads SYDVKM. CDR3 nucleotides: TGTGCCAGCAGTGGCCCGGGACAGGGAGACTCTGGGGCCAACGTCCTGACTTTC. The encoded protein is CASSGPGQGDSGANVLTF.

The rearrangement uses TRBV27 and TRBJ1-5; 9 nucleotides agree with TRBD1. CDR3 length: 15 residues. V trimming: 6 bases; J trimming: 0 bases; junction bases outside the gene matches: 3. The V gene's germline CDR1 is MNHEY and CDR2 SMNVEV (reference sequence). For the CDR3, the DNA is TGTGCCAGCAGGGACAGGGGTTATAGCAATCAGCCCCAGCATTTT. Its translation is CASRDRGYSNQPQHF.

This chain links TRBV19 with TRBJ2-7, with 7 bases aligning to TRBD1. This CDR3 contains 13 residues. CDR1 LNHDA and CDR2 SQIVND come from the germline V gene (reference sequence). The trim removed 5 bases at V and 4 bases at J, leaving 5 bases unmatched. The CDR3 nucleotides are TGTGCCAGTAGTTCGGTGACAGGGTACGAGCAGTACTTC. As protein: CASSSVTGYEQYF.

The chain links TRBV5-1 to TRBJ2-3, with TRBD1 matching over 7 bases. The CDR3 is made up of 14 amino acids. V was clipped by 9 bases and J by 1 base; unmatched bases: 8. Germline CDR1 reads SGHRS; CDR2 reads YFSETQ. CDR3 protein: CATQIGQGTDTQYF. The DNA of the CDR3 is TGCGCCACCCAGATCGGACAGGGCACAGATACGCAGTATTTT.

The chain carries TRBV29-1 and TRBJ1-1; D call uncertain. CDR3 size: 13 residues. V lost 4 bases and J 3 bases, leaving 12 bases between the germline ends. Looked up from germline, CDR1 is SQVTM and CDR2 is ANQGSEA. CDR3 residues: CSVVKGGHTEAFF. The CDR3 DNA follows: TGCAGCGTTGTGAAGGGCGGGCACACTGAAGCTTTCTTT.

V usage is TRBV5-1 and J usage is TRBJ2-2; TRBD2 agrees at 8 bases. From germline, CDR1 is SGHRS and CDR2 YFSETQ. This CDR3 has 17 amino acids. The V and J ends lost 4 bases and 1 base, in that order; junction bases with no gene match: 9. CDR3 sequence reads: CASSKGGGPLNTGELFF. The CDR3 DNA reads TGCGCCAGCAGCAAGGGCGGGGGGCCTCTGAACACCGGGGAGCTGTTTTTT.

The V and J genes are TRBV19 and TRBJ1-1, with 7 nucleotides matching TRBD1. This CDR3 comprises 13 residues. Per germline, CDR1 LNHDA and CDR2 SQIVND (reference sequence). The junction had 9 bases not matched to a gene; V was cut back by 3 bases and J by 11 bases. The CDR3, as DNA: TGTGCCAGTAGTATTTTCCGGGACAGTCCTGCTTTCTTT. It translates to CASSIFRDSPAFF.

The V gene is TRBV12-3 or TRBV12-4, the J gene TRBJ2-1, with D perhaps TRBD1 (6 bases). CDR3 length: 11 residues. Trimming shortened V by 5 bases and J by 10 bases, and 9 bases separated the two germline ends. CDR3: CASSAQGEQFF. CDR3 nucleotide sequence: TGTGCCAGCAGTGCTCAGGGGGAGCAGTTCTTC.

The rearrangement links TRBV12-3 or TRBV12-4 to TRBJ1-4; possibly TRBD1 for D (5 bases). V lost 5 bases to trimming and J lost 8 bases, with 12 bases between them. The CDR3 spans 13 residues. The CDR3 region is CASSPSQGEKLFF. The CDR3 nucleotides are TGTGCCAGCAGTCCTTCTCAGGGCGAAAAACTGTTTTTT.